Listed below are T cell receptor beta chains from one sample, sequenced in a study of blood T cells in healthy people across ages. Using its own MiXCR run on the 5' RACE reads, TCRdb lists one record per CDR3 protein. The data hold some 900,000 distinct CDR3 sequences, with 29% observed a single time. What was sequenced was blood. The source is a woman older than 75 in good health. Each CDR3 is given with its conserved first and last residue. The order of the fields is D gene, J gene, clone size, V gene, CDR3 protein, CDR3 DNA. D genes are given only for firm matches. Only some rows state a clone size, as once, few, many or a class for expanded clones.

. TRBJ2-4 . TRBV2 CASSGDPRTLLAKNIQYF TGTGCCAGCAGTGGTGATCCCCGGACCCTCCTAGCCAAAAACATTCAGTACTTC
. TRBJ1-3 . TRBV12-3/TRBV12-4 CASSPGGGGTGNTIYF TGTGCCAGCAGCCCAGGTGGAGGGGGGACTGGAAACACCATATATTTT
TRBD1 TRBJ2-5 . TRBV20-1 CSARNLQGAGETQYF TGCAGTGCTAGAAACCTACAGGGGGCGGGAGAGACCCAGTACTTC
TRBD1 TRBJ2-1 many TRBV7-2 CASSLQGALEQFF TGTGCCAGCAGCTTACAGGGGGCGCTTGAGCAGTTCTTC
. TRBJ1-2 many TRBV20-1 CSAILQGSKGYTF TGCAGTGCTATCCTACAGGGCAGTAAAGGCTACACCTTC
TRBD1 TRBJ2-5 . TRBV20-1 CSARVGQALSQYF TGCAGTGCTAGAGTAGGACAGGCACTCTCCCAGTACTTC
. TRBJ1-2 few TRBV12-3/TRBV12-4 CASSFSSGGYTF TGTGCCAGCAGTTTTTCAAGTGGGGGCTACACCTTC
. TRBJ2-1 . TRBV6-2/TRBV6-3 CASSYSAGGLPYNEQFF TGTGCCAGCAGTTACTCCGCAGGAGGGCTCCCTTACAATGAGCAGTTCTTC
TRBD2 TRBJ2-3 once TRBV12-3/TRBV12-4 CASSIRTSGSGDTQYF TGTGCCAGCAGCATTCGGACTAGCGGGAGTGGTGATACGCAGTATTTT
. TRBJ2-5 . TRBV20-1 CSAVPAAGRVGTQYF TGCAGTGCTGTCCCAGCAGCAGGGCGGGTGGGGACCCAGTACTTC